Each of the 10 T cell receptor beta chains below was sequenced from the same sample in a study of early T cells in non-severe SARS-CoV-2 infection. TCRdb called the 5' RACE reads again in MiXCR, with one record for every CDR3 protein. The data show 95,000 to 150,000 distinct CDR3 sequences, about 15% seen once. The sample taken for sequencing was whole blood. The source is an adult who was a healthcare worker with PCR-confirmed SARS-CoV-2 infection or an uninfected control (not recorded which).

The chain has TRBV12-3 or TRBV12-4 and TRBJ2-5; D perhaps matches TRBD1 (6 bases). This CDR3 comprises 15 residues. V was clipped by 3 bases and J by 2 bases, with 13 bases between them. CDR3 region: CASSFSGTQQETQYF. The CDR3 DNA reads as TGTGCCAGCAGTTTTTCCGGGACACAACAAGAGACCCAGTACTTC.

This clonotype was seen more than once but under ten times. Written as DNA, the CDR3 is TGCGCCACCGGGGGCAGGAGTTACAATGAGCAGTTCTTC. Translated: CATGGRSYNEQFF. The chain uses TRBV4-1 and TRBJ2-1, with D possibly called TRBD1 or TRBD2 (6 bases each). Germline V gene data show CDR1 as MGHRA and CDR2 as YSYEKL. V lost 10 bases to trimming and J lost 4 bases, with 14 bases between them. The CDR3 consists of 13 residues.

The chain employs TRBV7-9 and TRBJ2-3; TRBD2 might be the D (5 bases). V shed 0 bases and J shed 6 bases, with 16 bases lying between them. In germline, CDR1 is SEHNR, CDR2 FQNEAQ (reference sequence). The CDR3 covers 16 residues. As DNA, the CDR3 is TGTGCCAGCAGCTTAGCGCAAGTGGAGGTACCCGATACGCAGTATTTT. It is translated as CASSLAQVEVPDTQYF.

In this sample, this clonotype turned up a few times. The DNA for the CDR3 is TGTGCCAGCAGCCAACGGGGATTAGCGGACAATGAGCAGTTCTTC. The encoded protein is CASSQRGLADNEQFF. The chain is built from TRBV5-6 and TRBJ2-1; possibly TRBD2 for D (6 bases). The germline gives CDR1 SGHDT, CDR2 YYEEEE. V was shortened by 4 bases and J by 5 bases, with 16 bases between the two germline ends. The CDR3 is made up of 15 amino acids. Looking up the rest from reference TRBV5-6 and TRBJ2-1 gives the full variable domain: DAGVTQSPTHLIKTRGQQVTLRCSPKSGHDTVSWYQQALGQGPQFIFQYYEEEERQRGNFPDRFSGHQFPNYSSELNVNALLLGDSALYLCASSQRGLADNEQFFGPGTRLTVL.

J is TRBJ2-4 and V is TRBV29-1, with 8 nucleotides matching TRBD1. The CDR3 has 11 amino acids. Trimming took 8 bases from V and 6 from J; bases not matched to a gene: 3. In germline, CDR1 is SQVTM, CDR2 ANQGSEA. CDR3 in amino acids: CSTGQGNIQYF. CDR3 bases: TGCAGCACAGGACAGGGAAACATTCAGTACTTC.

This clonotype has a count of ten or more. The V and J genes are TRBV29-1 and TRBJ2-1; D unresolved. V was trimmed by 3 bases and J by 9 bases, leaving 15 bases between them. CDR1 is SQVTM and CDR2 is ANQGSEA in the germline V gene. The CDR3 is 13 residues long. Here the CDR3 reads CSVDKYSLREQFF. The CDR3 nucleotides read TGCAGCGTTGACAAGTATTCCCTCCGTGAGCAGTTCTTC.

This rearrangement joins TRBV11-1 to TRBJ1-6; no reliable D call. With 3 bases removed from V and 7 bases from J, the gap between germline ends came to 7 bases. The germline V gene has CDR1 SGHAT and CDR2 FQDESV (reference sequence). The CDR3 length is 13 residues. CDR3 DNA sequence: TGTGCCAGCAGCTTTAGACCAAATTCACCCCTCCACTTT. This gives the protein CASSFRPNSPLHF.

This clonotype was picked up a small number of times. This chain uses TRBV19 with TRBJ2-6, with 8 bases identical to TRBD1. The V gene's germline CDR1 is LNHDA and CDR2 SQIVND (reference sequence). Germline trimming cut 7 bases from V and 0 bases from J; bases unmatched to any gene: 11. This CDR3 spans 18 amino acids. CDR3 sequence: CASTKTGTGLSGANVLTF. The DNA of the CDR3 is TGTGCCAGTACCAAAACCGGGACAGGTCTCTCTGGGGCCAACGTCCTGACTTTC.

This clonotype has only a few counts. The V and J genes are TRBV5-1 and TRBJ1-2; a possible D gene is TRBD1 (5 bases). CDR1 and CDR2 (germline): SGHRS, YFSETQ. CDR3 size: 13 residues. V gave up 4 bases and J gave up 8 bases, with 15 bases separating them. CDR3 region: CASSGADLYGYTF. The DNA of the CDR3 is TGCGCCAGCAGCGGGGCCGATCTCTACGGCTACACCTTC. The full variable domain, completed using reference TRBV5-1 and TRBJ1-2, is KAGVTQTPRYLIKTRGQQVTLSCSPISGHRSVSWYQQTPGQGLQFLFEYFSETQRNKGNFPGRFSGRQFSNSRSEMNVSTLELGDSALYLCASSGADLYGYTFGSGTRLTVV.

This rearrangement joins TRBV18 to TRBJ1-2; TRBD1 matches 7 bases. The CDR3 spans 13 residues. The junction had 3 bases not matched to a gene; V was cut back by 5 bases and J by 3 bases. Germline loops: CDR1 KGHSH, CDR2 LQKENI. CDR3 region: CASSTGTDYGYTF. CDR3 in DNA: TGTGCCAGCTCAACAGGGACAGACTATGGCTACACCTTC.